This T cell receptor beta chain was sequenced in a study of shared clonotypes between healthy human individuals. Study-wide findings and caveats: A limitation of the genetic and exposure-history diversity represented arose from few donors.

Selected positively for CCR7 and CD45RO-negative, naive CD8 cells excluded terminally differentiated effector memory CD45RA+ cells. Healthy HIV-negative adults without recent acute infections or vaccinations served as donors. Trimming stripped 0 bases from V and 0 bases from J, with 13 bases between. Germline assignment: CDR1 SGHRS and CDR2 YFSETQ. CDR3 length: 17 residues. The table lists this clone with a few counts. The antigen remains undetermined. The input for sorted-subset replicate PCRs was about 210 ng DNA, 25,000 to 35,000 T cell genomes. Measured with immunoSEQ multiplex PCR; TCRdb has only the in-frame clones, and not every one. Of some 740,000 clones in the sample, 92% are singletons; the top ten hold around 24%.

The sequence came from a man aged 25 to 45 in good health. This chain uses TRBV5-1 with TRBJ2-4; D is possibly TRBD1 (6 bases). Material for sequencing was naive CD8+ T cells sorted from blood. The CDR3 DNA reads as TGCGCCAGCAGCTTGGGACAGGCCCCCGTAGCCAAAAACATTCAGTACTTC. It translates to CASSLGQAPVAKNIQYF. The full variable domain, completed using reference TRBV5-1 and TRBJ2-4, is KAGVTQTPRYLIKTRGQQVTLSCSPISGHRSVSWYQQTPGQGLQFLFEYFSETQRNKGNFPGRFSGRQFSNSRSEMNVSTLELGDSALYLCASSLGQAPVAKNIQYFGAGTRLSVL.